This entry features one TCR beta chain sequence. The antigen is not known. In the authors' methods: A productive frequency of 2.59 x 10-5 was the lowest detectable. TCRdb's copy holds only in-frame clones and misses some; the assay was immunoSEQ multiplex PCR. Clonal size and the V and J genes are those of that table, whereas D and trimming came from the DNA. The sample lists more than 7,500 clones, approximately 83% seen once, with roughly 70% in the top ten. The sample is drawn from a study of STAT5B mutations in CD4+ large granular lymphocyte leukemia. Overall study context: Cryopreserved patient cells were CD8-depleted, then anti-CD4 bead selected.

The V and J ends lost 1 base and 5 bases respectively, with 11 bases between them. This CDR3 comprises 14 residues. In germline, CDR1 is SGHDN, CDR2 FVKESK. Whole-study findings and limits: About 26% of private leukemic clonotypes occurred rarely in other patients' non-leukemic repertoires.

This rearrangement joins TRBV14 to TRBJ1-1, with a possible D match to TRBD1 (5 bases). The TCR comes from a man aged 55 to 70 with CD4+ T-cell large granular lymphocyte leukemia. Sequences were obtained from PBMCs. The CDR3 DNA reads TGTGCCAGCAGCCAAGGCAGGGAGTGGACTGAAGCTTTCTTT. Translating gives CASSQGREWTEAFF.